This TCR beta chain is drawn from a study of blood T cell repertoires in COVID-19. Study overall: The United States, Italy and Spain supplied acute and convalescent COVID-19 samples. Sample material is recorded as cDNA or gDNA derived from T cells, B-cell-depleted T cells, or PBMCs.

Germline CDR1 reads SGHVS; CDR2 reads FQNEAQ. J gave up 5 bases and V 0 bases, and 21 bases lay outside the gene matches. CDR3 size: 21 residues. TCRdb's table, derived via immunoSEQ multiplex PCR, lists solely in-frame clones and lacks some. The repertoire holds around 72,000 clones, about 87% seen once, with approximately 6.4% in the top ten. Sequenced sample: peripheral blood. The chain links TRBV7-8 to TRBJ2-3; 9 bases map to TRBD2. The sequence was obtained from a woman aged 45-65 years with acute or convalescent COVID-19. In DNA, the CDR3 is TGTGCCAGCAGCTTAGCGACAGACCGCTTCTCTAGCGGGATGCGGGGAGATACGCAGTATTTT. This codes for CASSLATDRFSSGMRGDTQYF. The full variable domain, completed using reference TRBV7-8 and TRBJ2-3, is GAGVSQSPRYKVAKRGQDVALRCDPISGHVSLFWYQQALGQGPEFLTYFQNEAQLDKSGLPSDRFFAERPEGSVSTLKIQRTQQEDSAVYLCASSLATDRFSSGMRGDTQYFGPGTRLTVL.